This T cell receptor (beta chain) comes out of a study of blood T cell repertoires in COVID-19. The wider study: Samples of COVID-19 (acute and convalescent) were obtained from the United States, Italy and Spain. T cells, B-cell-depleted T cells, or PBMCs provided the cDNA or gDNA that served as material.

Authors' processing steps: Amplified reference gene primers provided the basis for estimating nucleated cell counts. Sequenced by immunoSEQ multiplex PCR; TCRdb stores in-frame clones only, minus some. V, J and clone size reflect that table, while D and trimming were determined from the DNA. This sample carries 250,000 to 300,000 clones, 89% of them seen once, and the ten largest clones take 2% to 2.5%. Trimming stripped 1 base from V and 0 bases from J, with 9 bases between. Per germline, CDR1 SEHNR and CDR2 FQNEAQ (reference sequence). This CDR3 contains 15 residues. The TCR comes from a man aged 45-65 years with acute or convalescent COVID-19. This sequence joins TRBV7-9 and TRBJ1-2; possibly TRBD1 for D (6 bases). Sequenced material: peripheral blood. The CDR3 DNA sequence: TGTGCCAGCAGCTTAGGAGGGGGAGCTAACTATGGCTACACCTTC. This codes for CASSLGGGANYGYTF.